What follows are 25 T cell receptor beta chains derived from one specimen sequenced in a study of blood T cell repertoires in COVID-19. TCRdb's copy holds only in-frame clones and misses some; the assay was immunoSEQ multiplex PCR. The sample includes under 130,000 clones, 84% of them seen just once. The sample was peripheral blood. The source is a human donor in a cohort sampled during active COVID-19.

This chain connects TRBV5-5 to TRBJ1-5, with D uncertain. V lost 0 bases, J lost 0 bases, and 7 bases lay in between. Germline loops: CDR1 SGHKS, CDR2 YYEKEE (reference sequence). This CDR3 contains 15 residues. This CDR3 is CASSLDTTSNQPQHF. In nucleotides, the CDR3 is TGTGCCAGCAGCTTGGACACAACTAGCAATCAGCCCCAGCATTTT.

The rearrangement uses TRBV19 and TRBJ1-2, with a weak D call TRBD1 (6 bases). Germline loops: CDR1 LNHDA, CDR2 SQIVND (reference sequence). The V and J ends lost 6 bases and 1 base respectively, with 15 bases between them. The CDR3 has 15 residues. In DNA, the CDR3 is TGTGCCAGTAGGATAAATACAGGGATTAACTATGGCTACACCTTC. Residues: CASRINTGINYGYTF.

This chain uses TRBV30 with TRBJ1-5; TRBD1 aligns across 9 bases. Germline V gene lookup returns CDR1 GTSNPN and CDR2 SVGIG (reference sequence). This CDR3 has 18 residues. The junction had 13 bases not matched to a gene; V was cut back by 0 bases and J by 4 bases. The CDR3 DNA reads TGTGCCTGGAGTGTACGAGGAATACAGGGGGCTTGGAATCAGCCCCAGCATTTT. Its protein is CAWSVRGIQGAWNQPQHF.

V gene TRBV9 combines with J gene TRBJ2-1; the match to TRBD2 covers 8 bases. Germline values: CDR1 SGDLS, CDR2 YYNGEE. CDR3 length: 18 residues. The junction had 12 bases not matched to a gene; V was cut back by 4 bases and J by 0 bases. CDR3 sequence: CASSTTVRRGVSYNEQFF. CDR3 nucleotides: TGTGCCAGCAGCACCACCGTTCGGCGGGGGGTCTCCTACAATGAGCAGTTCTTC.

This clone occurred a few times. The J gene is TRBJ2-5, the V gene TRBV30, with 8 bases lining up with TRBD1. CDR1 GTSNPN and CDR2 SVGIG come from the germline V gene (reference sequence). CDR3 length: 15 amino acids. V was clipped by 2 bases and J by 2 bases; unmatched bases: 7. The CDR3 sequence: CAWSRPGGLQETQYF. The CDR3 DNA follows: TGTGCCTGGAGTAGGCCAGGGGGCCTACAAGAGACCCAGTACTTC.

This clone occurred a few times. CDR3 amino acids: CASSSRQGVGSYNSPLHF. The CDR3 bases are TGTGCCAGCAGCTCCCGACAGGGTGTTGGCTCCTATAATTCACCCCTCCACTTT. J is TRBJ1-6 and V is TRBV7-2; TRBD1 matches 7 bases. J was trimmed by 0 bases and V by 4 bases; bases with no gene match: 9. The CDR3 runs 18 residues. Germline V lookup: CDR1 SGHTA, CDR2 FQGNSA. The complete variable domain, with remaining parts taken from reference TRBV7-2 and TRBJ1-6, reads GAGVSQSPSNKVTEKGKDVELRCDPISGHTALYWYRQSLGQGLEFLIYFQGNSAPDKSGLPSDRFSAERTGGSVSTLTIQRTQQEDSAVYLCASSSRQGVGSYNSPLHFGNGTRLTVT.

V is TRBV6-4 and J is TRBJ2-3, with D possibly matching TRBD2 (6 bases). This CDR3 region has 16 residues. Trimming removed 5 bases at V and 4 bases at J, with 19 bases between. Per the germline V gene, CDR1 is MRHNA and CDR2 is SNTAGT. CDR3 amino acids: CASSPGVILGADTQYF. CDR3 DNA sequence: TGTGCCAGCAGTCCGGGAGTTATTCTAGGGGCAGATACGCAGTATTTT.

The rearrangement links TRBV7-3 to TRBJ2-3, with 10 bases identical to TRBD2. The germline gives CDR1 SGHTA, CDR2 FQGTGA. Trimming cost V 2 bases and J 0 bases; bases outside gene matches: 8. This CDR3 is built from 18 residues. CDR3 sequence: CASSLGLAGEPSTDTQYF. CDR3 in DNA: TGTGCCAGCAGCTTAGGGCTAGCGGGGGAGCCGAGCACAGATACGCAGTATTTT.

The chain employs TRBV2 and TRBJ1-5, with D maybe TRBD1 (5 bases). V was cut by 1 base and J by 7 bases, with 8 bases left in between. The CDR3 is made up of 13 amino acids. Per germline, CDR1 SNHLY and CDR2 FYNNEI. CDR3 nucleotides: TGTGCCAGCAGTGAAGGGGGCTGGCAGCCCCAGCATTTT. It translates to CASSEGGWQPQHF.

The CDR3 bases are TGTGCCAGCATGGCAGGCGGCAATCAGCCCCAGCATTTT. Amino acid sequence: CASMAGGNQPQHF. This chain joins TRBV28 and TRBJ1-5; D unresolved. Germline lookup yields CDR1 MDHEN and CDR2 SYDVKM. The CDR3 is 13 residues long. The ends were cut back, 7 bases at V and 2 bases at J, with 9 bases in the middle.

The chain recombines TRBV11-2 with TRBJ1-2; no reliable D call. The length of the CDR3 is 18 residues. Germline values: CDR1 SGHAT, CDR2 FQNNGV. The V end lost 6 bases, the J end lost 4 bases, and 27 bases lay between the germline ends. The CDR3 loop reads CASSFRRAGPPSGYGYTF. CDR3 sequence (DNA): TGTGCCAGCAGTTTCAGGAGGGCCGGCCCCCCATCGGGCTATGGCTACACCTTC.

This sequence joins TRBV2 and TRBJ2-5; maybe TRBD2 (7 bases). The germline CDR1 and CDR2 sequences are SNHLY and FYNNEI. Trimming removed 11 bases from V and 4 bases from J, with 17 bases in between. This CDR3 contains 13 residues. CDR3 nucleotide sequence: TGTGCCGGGCGAGGGGGGGGCCCAGAGACCCAGTACTTC. This encodes CAGRGGGPETQYF.

This clone was picked up one time. The CDR3 reads CASSYSGEYYGYTF. The DNA for the CDR3 is TGTGCCAGCAGTTACTCGGGAGAGTACTATGGCTACACCTTC. The rearrangement links TRBV6-6 to TRBJ1-2, with D unclear. The CDR3 is 14 amino acids. Per germline, CDR1 MNHNY and CDR2 SVGAGI (reference sequence). Trimming took 0 bases from V and 3 from J, leaving 8 bases between them.

The chain couples TRBV11-3 to TRBJ2-1; perhaps TRBD2 as D (6 bases). The CDR3 sequence is 14 residues long. Germline CDR1 is SGHNT and CDR2 is YENEEA. V was clipped by 5 bases and J by 10 bases, with 18 bases between them. Here the CDR3 reads CASSPTSKVGEQFF. In DNA, the CDR3 is TGTGCCAGCAGCCCAACTAGCAAGGTGGGGGAGCAGTTCTTC.

The chain combines TRBV18 with TRBJ2-3; D gene unclear. V lost 3 bases and J 6 bases, leaving 4 bases between the germline ends. The CDR3 length is 11 residues. Germline CDR1 KGHSH, CDR2 LQKENI. CDR3 DNA: TGTGCCAGCTCACCCGGGGATACGCAGTATTTT. Translated, it gives CASSPGDTQYF. Full variable domain (missing parts from reference TRBV18 and TRBJ2-3): NAGVMQNPRHLVRRRGQEARLRCSPMKGHSHVYWYRQLPEEGLKFMVYLQKENIIDESGMPKERFSAEFPKEGPSILRIQQVVRGDSAAYFCASSPGDTQYFGPGTRLTVL.

The rearrangement links TRBV3-1 (or the pseudogene TRBV3-2) to TRBJ2-7; 14 nucleotides line up with TRBD2. The germline V gene encodes CDR1 LGHDT and CDR2 YNNKEL (reference sequence). The CDR3 consists of 16 residues. Germline trimming cut 3 bases from V and 6 bases from J; bases unmatched to any gene: 7. The CDR3 is CASSQRGLAGASEQYF. CDR3 bases: TGTGCCAGCAGCCAGAGGGGACTAGCGGGGGCCTCCGAGCAGTACTTC.

J is TRBJ1-1 and V is TRBV6-1; possible D gene TRBD1, 6 bases. This CDR3 is 16 amino acids long. Germline values: CDR1 MNHNS, CDR2 SASEGT. V lost 3 bases, J lost 0 bases, and 14 bases lay in between. CDR3 nucleotides: TGTGCCAGCAGTGACAGGGGAATGGGGCTGAACACTGAAGCTTTCTTT. Its protein is CASSDRGMGLNTEAFF.

The chain employs TRBV4-1 and TRBJ2-7; the D gene is possibly TRBD2 (6 bases). With 4 bases removed from V and 2 bases from J, the gap between germline ends came to 15 bases. The CDR3 spans 15 residues. Germline V CDR1 and CDR2: MGHRA, YSYEKL. The CDR3 DNA sequence: TGCGCCAGCAGCCGCCCCGGGACTGATCCCTACGAGCAGTACTTC. Protein product: CASSRPGTDPYEQYF.

CDR3 bases: TGTGCCAGCAGCCGGGGGGGGCAGGCCGCTAGTACCTATAATTCACCCCTCCACTTT. Its translation is CASSRGGQAASTYNSPLHF. This chain connects TRBV5-4 to TRBJ1-6, with D maybe TRBD1 (6 bases). This CDR3 is 19 amino acids long. The V gene lost 4 bases and the J gene lost 2 bases, with 22 bases spanning the gap. Germline V lookup: CDR1 SGHNT, CDR2 YYREEE (reference sequence).

The chain is built from TRBV4-2 and TRBJ1-2, with D possibly matching TRBD1 (5 bases). Trimming left V 0 bases short and J 0 bases short, with 23 bases between. The length of the CDR3 is 20 residues. The germline V gene has CDR1 LGHNA and CDR2 YNFKEQ. The CDR3 region is CASSQEASIPGRVTNYGYTF. DNA for the CDR3: TGTGCCAGCAGCCAAGAAGCCTCCATCCCAGGGAGGGTCACTAACTATGGCTACACCTTC.

In DNA, the CDR3 is TGTGCCATCAGTGAGCCAGGACTGGGAGATACGCAGTATTTT. Amino acid sequence: CAISEPGLGDTQYF. The chain couples TRBV10-3 to TRBJ2-3; D might be TRBD2 (5 bases). The CDR3 runs to 14 residues. The germline V gene encodes CDR1 ENHRY and CDR2 SYGVKD. Trimming cost V 2 bases and J 5 bases, with 11 bases left between them.

The rearrangement links TRBV6-2 or TRBV6-3 to TRBJ1-5, with D possibly TRBD1 on 5 matching bases. The CDR3 has 15 amino acids. The V end was cut by 6 bases, the J end by 0 bases, with 12 bases between. Germline V lookup: CDR1 MNHEY, CDR2 SVGEGT. The CDR3 DNA follows: TGTGCCAGCAGCGATACAGGATATAGCAATCAGCCCCAGCATTTT. Amino acid sequence: CASSDTGYSNQPQHF.

The chain uses TRBV19 and TRBJ1-2, with D tentatively TRBD1 (5 bases). The CDR3 loop spans 15 amino acids. Trimming removed 6 bases at V and 2 bases at J, with 16 bases between. Germline assignment: CDR1 LNHDA and CDR2 SQIVND (reference sequence). The CDR3 DNA follows: TGTGCCAGTAGGACCGGGACTTCAGAAAACTATGGCTACACCTTC. Translation: CASRTGTSENYGYTF.

The rearrangement joins TRBV5-4 to TRBJ2-7, with TRBD1 matching over 9 bases. CDR1 is SGHNT, CDR2 YYREEE, per germline (reference sequence). The CDR3 covers 14 residues. The trim removed 4 bases at V and 5 bases at J, leaving 7 bases unmatched. The CDR3 nucleotides read TGTGCCAGCAGCCAGGGACAGGGTCGGAACGAGCAGTACTTC. Its translation: CASSQGQGRNEQYF.

This clone is a singleton in its sample. The chain recombines TRBV7-2 with TRBJ1-5; D unresolved. The V gene lost 5 bases and the J gene lost 2 bases, with 10 bases spanning the gap. The germline V gene encodes CDR1 SGHTA and CDR2 FQGNSA. The CDR3 sequence is 14 residues long. The CDR3 region is CASSPVSGNQPQHF. The CDR3 nucleotides read TGTGCCAGCAGCCCGGTTTCGGGCAATCAGCCCCAGCATTTT.